Below are 14 T cell receptor beta chains sequenced from a single sample in a study of blood T cell repertoires in COVID-19. Profiled with immunoSEQ multiplex PCR; TCRdb holds only in-frame clones, not every one. Found here are more than 200,000 clones, 70% to 90% of them singletons; the top ten hold about 2.2%. The sequenced material came from peripheral blood. All receptors derive from a woman in her 50s with acute or convalescent COVID-19.

Here the CDR3 DNA reads TGTGCCATCAGTGTGAGACAGGGGGGCACTGAAGCTTTCTTT. It specifies CAISVRQGGTEAFF. The chain combines TRBV10-3 with TRBJ1-1, with 9 nucleotides matching TRBD1. The V and J ends lost 4 bases and 4 bases, in that order; junction bases with no gene match: 4. CDR1 and CDR2 from the germline V gene are ENHRY and SYGVKD. This CDR3 comprises 14 residues.

The J gene is TRBJ1-2, the V gene TRBV2, with D unclear. The CDR3 length is 14 residues. Looked up from germline, CDR1 is SNHLY and CDR2 is FYNNEI. The V end lost 7 bases, the J end lost 5 bases, and 17 bases lay between the germline ends. The CDR3 DNA reads TGTGCCAGCATGAGGTTCGGTAGTACATATGGCTACACCTTC. Amino acids: CASMRFGSTYGYTF.

The chain recombines TRBV9 with TRBJ2-4, with TRBD2 matching over 7 bases. Germline-derived CDR1 and CDR2 are SGDLS and YYNGEE. This CDR3 has 17 residues. Trimming at V came to 4 bases and at J to 0 bases, leaving 10 bases not matched to a gene. CDR3 region: CASSQISGTIAKNIQYF. CDR3 DNA: TGTGCCAGCAGCCAGATAAGCGGGACTATAGCCAAAAACATTCAGTACTTC. The full variable domain, with the rest looked up from reference TRBV9 and TRBJ2-4, is DSGVTQTPKHLITATGQRVTLRCSPRSGDLSVYWYQQSLDQGLQFLIQYYNGEERAKGNILERFSAQQFPDLHSELNLSSLELGDSALYFCASSQISGTIAKNIQYFGAGTRLSVL.

The chain has TRBV11-2 and TRBJ1-6; D unclear. The germline gives CDR1 SGHAT, CDR2 FQNNGV. V lost 0 bases and J lost 9, with 15 bases in between. The CDR3 sequence is 16 residues long. This chain's CDR3 is CASSLDPVGLGSPLHF. The CDR3, as DNA: TGTGCCAGCAGCTTAGATCCGGTCGGTCTAGGTTCACCCCTCCACTTT.

The chain has TRBV27 and TRBJ1-6; 10 bases align to TRBD1. Germline CDR1 and CDR2: MNHEY and SMNVEV (reference sequence). J was trimmed by 7 bases and V by 6 bases; bases with no gene match: 9. The CDR3 totals 16 residues. The CDR3 loop reads CASSHDRGRGNSPLHF. CDR3 nucleotide sequence: TGTGCCAGCAGCCATGACAGGGGGCGAGGGAATTCACCCCTCCACTTT.

This chain connects TRBV11-3 to TRBJ2-1; D call uncertain. This CDR3 spans 15 amino acids. Trimming removed 0 bases at V and 0 bases at J, with 6 bases between. CDR1 is SGHNT, CDR2 YENEEA, per germline. This CDR3 is CASSLDPSSYNEQFF. The CDR3 DNA is TGTGCCAGCAGCTTAGATCCTAGCTCCTACAATGAGCAGTTCTTC.

The chain links TRBV7-9 to TRBJ2-1; 8 bases map to TRBD2. Looked up from germline, CDR1 is SEHNR and CDR2 is FQNEAQ (reference sequence). This CDR3 has 16 amino acids. Losses at the gene ends were 4 bases for V and 9 bases for J; bases not matched to a gene: 14. The DNA for the CDR3 is TGTGCCAGCAGCTCGGGAGGGGGTACGGGCATGAGTGAGCAGTTCTTC. As protein: CASSSGGGTGMSEQFF.

The CDR3 region has the DNA TGTGCCAGCAGCTCCCCGACAGGGTCAAACTATGGCTACACCTTC. This gives the protein CASSSPTGSNYGYTF. This chain links TRBV5-6 with TRBJ1-2; TRBD1 matches 7 bases. The germline V gene encodes CDR1 SGHDT and CDR2 YYEEEE. The CDR3 has 15 residues. After removal of 3 bases from V and 2 bases from J, the junction contained 7 bases not matched to a gene.

This rearrangement joins TRBV12-3 or TRBV12-4 to TRBJ1-1, with D unclear. This CDR3 region has 13 residues. Trimming stripped 3 bases from V and 3 bases from J, with 8 bases between. CDR3 DNA sequence: TGTGCCAGCAGTTTCGTTCAGGACACTGAAGCTTTCTTT. Residues: CASSFVQDTEAFF.

V is TRBV2 and J is TRBJ1-4; 10 bases are shared with TRBD1. This CDR3 has 16 amino acids. The germline V gene encodes CDR1 SNHLY and CDR2 FYNNEI. With V trimmed by 4 bases and J by 2 bases, 4 bases remained unmatched. CDR3 in amino acids: CASSGQGAGTNEKLFF. The CDR3 DNA is TGTGCCAGCAGTGGACAGGGGGCAGGGACTAATGAAAAACTGTTTTTT.

The chain links TRBV6-5 to TRBJ2-3; TRBD1 matches at 7 bases. V lost 2 bases to trimming and J lost 4 bases; unmatched junction nucleotides: 6. Germline values: CDR1 MNHEY, CDR2 SVGAGI. The CDR3 loop spans 15 amino acids. The CDR3 region is CASSYQGEGSDTQYF. The CDR3 DNA sequence: TGTGCCAGCAGTTACCAGGGGGAAGGGTCAGATACGCAGTATTTT.

The J gene is TRBJ2-1, the V gene TRBV5-4, with 8 bases identical to TRBD2. Looked up from germline, CDR1 is SGHNT and CDR2 is YYREEE (reference sequence). The CDR3 runs to 13 residues. The V and J ends lost 2 bases and 9 bases, in that order; junction bases with no gene match: 4. CDR3 DNA: TGTGCCAGCAGCTTTGGAGCGGGGGTTGAGCAGTTCTTC. Translating it yields CASSFGAGVEQFF.

This clone was recorded once. J is TRBJ2-3 and V is TRBV20-1, with 7 bases identical to TRBD2. This CDR3 comprises 11 residues. V was clipped by 3 bases and J by 11 bases; unmatched bases: 5. In germline, CDR1 is DFQATT, CDR2 SNEGSKA (reference sequence). CDR3 DNA sequence: TGCAGTGCTAGCGGGGGGTATGGGCAGTATTTT. Protein sequence: CSASGGYGQYF.

The V call is TRBV6-2 or TRBV6-3, the J call TRBJ1-2, with D perhaps matching TRBD1 (5 bases). V shed 3 bases and J shed 4 bases, with 12 bases lying between them. The CDR3 consists of 14 residues. Germline values: CDR1 MNHEY, CDR2 SVGEGT. The CDR3 DNA reads as TGTGCCAGCAGTTATCAGGGTAGCGGCTATGGCTACACCTTC. This sequence encodes CASSYQGSGYGYTF.